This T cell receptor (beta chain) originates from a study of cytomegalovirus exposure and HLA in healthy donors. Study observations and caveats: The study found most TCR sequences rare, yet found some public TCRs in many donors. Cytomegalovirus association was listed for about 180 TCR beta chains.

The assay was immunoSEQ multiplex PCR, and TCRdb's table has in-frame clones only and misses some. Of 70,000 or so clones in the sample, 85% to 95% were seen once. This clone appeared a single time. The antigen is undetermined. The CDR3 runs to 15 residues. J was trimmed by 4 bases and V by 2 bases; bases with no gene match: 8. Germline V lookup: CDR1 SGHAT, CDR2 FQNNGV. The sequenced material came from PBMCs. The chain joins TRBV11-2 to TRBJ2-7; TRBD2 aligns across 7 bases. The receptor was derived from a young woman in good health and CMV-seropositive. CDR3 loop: CASSLNSLAAYEQYF. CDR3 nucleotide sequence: TGTGCCAGCAGCTTAAATAGCCTAGCGGCGTACGAGCAGTACTTC. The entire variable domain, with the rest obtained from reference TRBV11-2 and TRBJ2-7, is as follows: EAGVAQSPRYKIIEKRQSVAFWCNPISGHATLYWYQQILGQGPKLLIQFQNNGVVDDSQLPKDRFSAERLKGVDSTLKIQPAKLEDSAVYLCASSLNSLAAYEQYFGPGTRLTVT.